This passage covers 16 T cell receptor beta chains from one sample sequenced in a study of T cell changes during pregnancy in multiple sclerosis. The protocol was immunoSEQ multiplex PCR, while the TCRdb copy is restricted to in-frame clones and leaves out a portion. The sample has approximately 30,000 clones, about nine tenths seen once. The sample consisted of CD8+ T cells from peripheral blood mononuclear cells, taken before pregnancy. These receptors were taken from a female donor with multiple sclerosis, enrolled in a pregnancy study.

The chain couples TRBV2 to TRBJ1-4; perhaps TRBD1 as D (5 bases). The CDR3 totals 14 residues. Germline V gene data show CDR1 as SNHLY and CDR2 as FYNNEI. V was shortened by 3 bases and J by 6 bases, with 11 bases between the two germline ends. CDR3 coding DNA: TGTGCCAGCAGTGACGGCAGGGCGTATGAAAAACTGTTTTTT. This gives the protein CASSDGRAYEKLFF.

The chain is built from TRBV7-9 and TRBJ1-1; D may be TRBD1 (6 bases). Germline V lookup: CDR1 SEHNR, CDR2 FQNEAQ (reference sequence). V gave up 5 bases and J gave up 4 bases, with 8 bases separating them. This CDR3 contains 12 residues. CDR3 sequence (DNA): TGTGCCAGCAGCACGACAGGCACTGAAGCTTTCTTT. It translates to CASSTTGTEAFF.

This clone was recorded once. The V call is TRBV27, the J call TRBJ2-1; the D gene is possibly TRBD2 (5 bases). Trimming shortened V by 2 bases and J by 7 bases, and 6 bases separated the two germline ends. CDR3 length: 12 residues. CDR1 is MNHEY and CDR2 is SMNVEV in the germline V gene (reference sequence). CDR3 loop: CASSLEGNEQFF. CDR3 sequence (DNA): TGTGCCAGCAGTTTAGAGGGAAATGAGCAGTTCTTC.

The chain uses TRBV6-4 and TRBJ2-2; TRBD2 matches at 8 bases. The germline V gene encodes CDR1 MRHNA and CDR2 SNTAGT. Losses at the gene ends were 2 bases for V and 4 bases for J; bases not matched to a gene: 9. This CDR3 comprises 17 residues. CDR3 region: CASSDGRGGAVTGELFF. The CDR3 coding sequence is TGTGCCAGCAGTGACGGTCGGGGGGGCGCGGTCACCGGGGAGCTGTTTTTT.

This clone appeared a few times. This chain uses TRBV2 with TRBJ1-1; D possibly corresponds to TRBD1 (6 bases). Per the germline V gene, CDR1 is SNHLY and CDR2 is FYNNEI. V shed 7 bases and J shed 8 bases, with 11 bases lying between them. The length of the CDR3 is 11 residues. CDR3 bases: TGTGCCAGCATGGGGGGGACAGAAGCTTTCTTT. Amino acids: CASMGGTEAFF.

The rearrangement joins TRBV9 to TRBJ2-5; D call uncertain. Germline CDR1 and CDR2: SGDLS and YYNGEE. Deletions cut 0 bases from V and 1 base from J, with 13 bases between. The CDR3 has 16 amino acids. CDR3 nucleotide sequence: TGTGCCAGCAGCGTAGTCGGGTCCGCGACCCAAGAGACCCAGTACTTC. Amino acids: CASSVVGSATQETQYF.

The chain links TRBV7-3 to TRBJ2-2; 12 nucleotides agree with TRBD2. CDR1 is SGHTA, CDR2 FQGTGA, per germline. The CDR3 spans 15 residues. The V segment lost 5 bases and the J segment 5 bases; nucleotides outside the gene matches: 3. CDR3 nucleotide sequence: TGTGCCAGCAGCCCCCTAGCGGGGGGGACCGGGGAGCTGTTTTTT. It yields the protein CASSPLAGGTGELFF.

V is TRBV6-5 and J is TRBJ2-5; a possible D gene is TRBD2 (6 bases). The germline V gene has CDR1 MNHEY and CDR2 SVGAGI. V was trimmed by 5 bases and J by 0 bases, leaving 7 bases between them. The CDR3 extends over 13 amino acids. CDR3 sequence: CASSRDYQETQYF. The CDR3 DNA follows: TGTGCCAGCAGTAGGGACTACCAAGAGACCCAGTACTTC.

V and J are TRBV7-9 and TRBJ2-1; 9 bases line up with TRBD2. The CDR3 has 14 amino acids. Germline trimming cut 5 bases from V and 10 bases from J; bases unmatched to any gene: 9. Germline V lookup: CDR1 SEHNR, CDR2 FQNEAQ (reference sequence). Here the CDR3 DNA reads TGTGCCAGCAGCCCACCGGGACTAGCAGGGGAGCAGTTCTTC. Encoded protein: CASSPPGLAGEQFF.

The V gene is TRBV6-1, the J gene TRBJ1-2; D unclear. Trimming pared 3 bases from V and 4 bases from J, leaving 21 bases between. Per the germline V gene, CDR1 is MNHNS and CDR2 is SASEGT. The CDR3 is 17 amino acids. CDR3 in DNA: TGTGCCAGCAGTGACCCCCTGGCGGGCCGATTGTTCTATGGCTACACCTTC. This gives the protein CASSDPLAGRLFYGYTF.

The chain employs TRBV6-5 and TRBJ1-6; perhaps TRBD1 as D (5 bases). Trimming cost V 0 bases and J 7 bases, with 10 bases left between them. This CDR3 is built from 15 residues. Germline V CDR1 and CDR2: MNHEY, SVGAGI. CDR3 protein: CASSYSQGINSPLHF. The CDR3 DNA sequence: TGTGCCAGCAGTTACTCTCAGGGTATCAATTCACCCCTCCACTTT.

The V gene is TRBV11-3, the J gene TRBJ2-3, with 7 bases lining up with TRBD2. CDR1 is SGHNT and CDR2 is YENEEA in the germline V gene. The CDR3 spans 19 residues. The trim removed 4 bases at V and 0 bases at J, leaving 16 bases unmatched. The CDR3 reads CASSYRSGVLEISTDTQYF. The DNA of the CDR3 is TGTGCCAGCAGCTATAGAAGCGGGGTACTCGAAATAAGCACAGATACGCAGTATTTT. The full variable domain, with the rest looked up from reference TRBV11-3 and TRBJ2-3, is EAGVVQSPRYKIIEKKQPVAFWCNPISGHNTLYWYLQNLGQGPELLIRYENEEAVDDSQLPKDRFSAERLKGVDSTLKIQPAELGDSAVYLCASSYRSGVLEISTDTQYFGPGTRLTVL.

This clone appeared once. The rearrangement joins TRBV7-3 to TRBJ2-1, with TRBD2 matching over 10 bases. The CDR3 has 15 residues. Germline values: CDR1 SGHTA, CDR2 FQGTGA. J lost 5 bases, V lost 5 bases, and 6 bases had no gene match. The CDR3, as DNA: TGTGCCAGCAGCCACCAGCGGGGGGGAAACAATGAGCAGTTCTTC. Its translation: CASSHQRGGNNEQFF. The whole variable domain, filled in from reference TRBV7-3 and TRBJ2-1, reads GAGVSQTPSNKVTEKGKYVELRCDPISGHTALYWYRQSLGQGPEFLIYFQGTGAADDSGLPNDRFFAVRPEGSVSTLKIQRTERGDSAVYLCASSHQRGGNNEQFFGPGTRLTVL.

The chain combines TRBV10-1 with TRBJ2-7; D perhaps matches TRBD2 (5 bases). Between the trimmed V and J ends, which lost 9 bases and 6 bases, there was a span of 9 bases. The CDR3 contains 10 residues. Germline V gene data show CDR1 as WNHNN and CDR2 as SYGVQD (reference sequence). The CDR3 sequence: CAREEGEQYF. The CDR3 DNA is TGCGCCAGGGAAGAGGGCGAGCAGTACTTC.

V is TRBV29-1 and J is TRBJ1-4, with TRBD1 as a possible D gene (5 bases). V lost 3 bases to trimming and J lost 8 bases, with 10 bases between them. The V gene's germline CDR1 is SQVTM and CDR2 ANQGSEA. This CDR3 has 12 amino acids. CDR3 loop: CSVDQGGEKLFF. The DNA for the CDR3 is TGCAGCGTTGACCAGGGTGGAGAAAAACTGTTTTTT.

On this clone itself: This may come from a read error, since a much larger clone is one base off. Other DNA sequences in this specimen translate into the identical CDR3. The genes are TRBV27 and TRBJ1-1; tentatively, D is TRBD1 (6 bases). The CDR3 extends over 13 amino acids. Germline V CDR1 and CDR2: MNHEY, SMNVEV (reference sequence). V shed 3 bases and J shed 4 bases, with 9 bases lying between them. CDR3 sequence reads: CASSLGRGTEAFF. The CDR3 DNA sequence: TGTGCCAGCAGTTTGGGCAGGGGCACTGAAGCTTTCTTT.